The clone carrying this TCR beta chain was detected many times. As yet, its antigen is unknown. The sample originates from a study of early T cells in non-severe SARS-CoV-2 infection. There are 18 residues in the CDR3. Losses at the gene ends were 4 bases for V and 2 bases for J; bases not matched to a gene: 12. CDR1 SQVTM and CDR2 ANQGSEA come from the germline V gene. Study-wide findings and caveats: Anti-spike CD8 responses were favored by VDJdb matching, which missed private and CD4 specificities.

Researchers attached unique molecular identifiers to individual cDNA molecules. TCRdb re-called the 5' RACE reads through MiXCR, storing one row per CDR3 protein. The sample carries 45,000 to 50,000 distinct CDR3 sequences, about 6.3% recorded once. Sequencing was performed on whole blood, taken at baseline. This chain uses TRBV29-1 with TRBJ2-5; TRBD2 agrees at 14 bases. This sequence originates from an adult who was a healthcare worker with PCR-confirmed SARS-CoV-2 infection or an uninfected control (not recorded which). CDR3 protein: CSVVINPGLAGEQETQYF. The CDR3 nucleotides read TGCAGCGTTGTGATAAATCCGGGACTAGCGGGGGAGCAAGAGACCCAGTACTTC.